These 25 T cell receptor beta chains were all obtained from the same sample, sequenced in a study of T cell responses to AZD1222 COVID-19 vaccine. Repertoires were generated with immunoSEQ multiplex PCR, while TCRdb's copy carries only in-frame clones and drops some. This table holds roughly 120,000 clones, 80% to 90% found once. This material consisted of peripheral blood, taken on day 0 of AZD1222 vaccination. These receptor sequences come from an adult in good health.

The chain links TRBV20-1 to TRBJ2-7; 7 bases are shared with TRBD2. This CDR3 spans 15 amino acids. Germline CDR1 DFQATT, CDR2 SNEGSKA (reference sequence). The junction had 12 bases not matched to a gene; V was cut back by 3 bases and J by 4 bases. CDR3 DNA sequence: TGCAGTGCTAGTTCTGCGACTAGCCCCTCGTACGAGCAGTACTTC. As protein: CSASSATSPSYEQYF.

This clone occurred once. The chain recombines TRBV5-1 with TRBJ2-5, with TRBD1 matching over 10 bases. Germline-derived CDR1 and CDR2 are SGHRS and YFSETQ. The CDR3 extends over 16 amino acids. Unmatched junction bases numbered 7, after V lost 0 bases and J lost 5 bases. Written as DNA, the CDR3 is TGCGCCAGCAGCTTGGCGCCGGGACAGGGGCCGGAGACCCAGTACTTC. It is translated as CASSLAPGQGPETQYF.

The V gene is TRBV5-4, the J gene TRBJ1-3; 8 bases match TRBD1. J was trimmed by 2 bases and V by 4 bases; bases with no gene match: 8. The CDR3 is 16 residues long. Germline V gene sequence: CDR1 SGHNT, CDR2 YYREEE (reference sequence). The CDR3 protein is CASSPTGTGTGNTIYF. As DNA, the CDR3 is TGTGCCAGCAGCCCGACCGGGACAGGAACTGGAAACACCATATATTTT. The full variable domain, completed using reference TRBV5-4 and TRBJ1-3, is ETGVTQSPTHLIKTRGQQVTLRCSSQSGHNTVSWYQQALGQGPQFIFQYYREEENGRGNFPPRFSGLQFPNYSSELNVNALELDDSALYLCASSPTGTGTGNTIYFGEGSWLTVV.

The gene calls are TRBV7-9 and TRBJ2-2, with 9 bases aligning to TRBD1. This CDR3 contains 19 residues. After removal of 1 base from V and 3 bases from J, the junction contained 12 bases not matched to a gene. Germline V gene lookup returns CDR1 SEHNR and CDR2 FQNEAQ (reference sequence). The CDR3 DNA is TGTGCCAGCAGCTTAGATGGCGGGGACAGGGACGCGGACACCGGGGAGCTGTTTTTT. It encodes CASSLDGGDRDADTGELFF.

V usage is TRBV30 and J usage is TRBJ2-1, with unresolved D. Trimming shortened V by 2 bases and J by 0 bases, and 8 bases separated the two germline ends. This CDR3 has 14 residues. Germline lookup yields CDR1 GTSNPN and CDR2 SVGIG (reference sequence). For the CDR3, the DNA is TGTGCCTGGAGTATTGGTAGCTCCTACAATGAGCAGTTCTTC. Translation gives CAWSIGSSYNEQFF. Using reference TRBV30 and TRBJ2-1 for the parts outside the CDR3, the full variable domain is SQTIHQWPATLVQPVGSPLSLECTVEGTSNPNLYWYRQAAGRGLQLLFYSVGIGQISSEVPQNLSASRPQDRQFILSSKKLLLSDSGFYLCAWSIGSSYNEQFFGPGTRLTVL.

This clone turned up a few times. The CDR3 DNA reads as TGTGCCAGCAGCTTAGGGGGGGCTGGAGAGACCCAGTACTTC. Amino acids: CASSLGGAGETQYF. This chain links TRBV7-2 with TRBJ2-5; D is tentatively TRBD1 or TRBD2 (6 bases each). Germline V gives CDR1 SGHTA, CDR2 FQGNSA. The CDR3 extends over 14 amino acids. V lost 1 base to trimming and J lost 4 bases, with 10 bases between them.

V and J are TRBV5-4 and TRBJ1-1, with unresolved D. Trimming removed 0 bases at V and 1 base at J, with 7 bases between. Germline V gene lookup returns CDR1 SGHNT and CDR2 YYREEE (reference sequence). CDR3 length equals 14 residues. The CDR3 region is CASSLGAENTEAFF. CDR3 DNA sequence: TGTGCCAGCAGCTTGGGGGCCGAGAACACTGAAGCTTTCTTT.

The chain uses TRBV27 and TRBJ2-7, with 8 bases lining up with TRBD2. With V trimmed by 5 bases and J by 1 base, 10 bases remained unmatched. The CDR3 totals 16 residues. CDR1 and CDR2 from the germline V gene are MNHEY and SMNVEV (reference sequence). In DNA form, the CDR3 reads TGTGCCAGCAGTATCAAGCGGGGGAGCGTATCCTACGAGCAGTACTTC. It encodes CASSIKRGSVSYEQYF.

This sequence joins TRBV5-4 and TRBJ1-2; 8 bases are a match to TRBD1. The CDR3 is 14 amino acids. With 2 bases clipped from V and 5 bases from J, the junction kept 5 bases outside the gene matches. The germline gives CDR1 SGHNT, CDR2 YYREEE (reference sequence). Here the CDR3 reads CASSLDRGLYGYTF. The CDR3 bases are TGTGCCAGCAGCTTAGACAGGGGTCTGTATGGCTACACCTTC.

CDR3 in amino acids: CASSTPSGGGARETQYF. The CDR3 DNA reads as TGTGCCAGCAGCACCCCTTCCGGCGGGGGGGCCCGAGAGACCCAGTACTTC. The chain has TRBV27 and TRBJ2-5; 9 bases align to TRBD2. Germline loops: CDR1 MNHEY, CDR2 SMNVEV (reference sequence). The ends lost 6 bases at V and 4 bases at J; junction bases unmatched: 15. This CDR3 contains 17 residues.

This chain connects TRBV9 to TRBJ1-1, with unresolved D. Germline loops: CDR1 SGDLS, CDR2 YYNGEE. Trimming stripped 0 bases from V and 0 bases from J, with 3 bases between. The CDR3 is made up of 13 amino acids. This CDR3 is CASSVDLNTEAFF. CDR3 nucleotide sequence: TGTGCCAGCAGCGTAGACCTGAACACTGAAGCTTTCTTT.

This clone was detected only a few times. V usage is TRBV27 and J usage is TRBJ1-2; 9 bases line up with TRBD1. CDR1 MNHEY and CDR2 SMNVEV come from the germline V gene (reference sequence). V shed 5 bases and J 7 bases; nucleotides not matched to a gene: 14. The CDR3 sequence is 16 residues long. This chain's CDR3 is CASSRSGQGFEIGYTF. The DNA for the CDR3 is TGTGCCAGCAGTCGGTCGGGACAGGGATTTGAGATTGGCTACACCTTC.

This clone was observed a single time. V is TRBV10-3 and J is TRBJ1-5, with no clear D. Trimming removed 9 bases from V and 4 bases from J, with 13 bases in between. This CDR3 is 13 amino acids long. Looked up from germline, CDR1 is ENHRY and CDR2 is SYGVKD. The CDR3 sequence: CAISEQANQPQHF. For the CDR3, the DNA is TGTGCCATTTCCGAGCAGGCAAATCAGCCCCAGCATTTT.

The chain couples TRBV4-1 to TRBJ2-7; 10 positions agree with TRBD2. Germline V gives CDR1 MGHRA, CDR2 YSYEKL. With 0 bases clipped from V and 5 bases from J, the junction kept 7 bases outside the gene matches. The CDR3 consists of 16 residues. CDR3 coding DNA: TGCGCCAGCAGCCAAGACGCGGGACTAGCGCTTAACGAGCAGTACTTC. As protein: CASSQDAGLALNEQYF.

This chain uses TRBV3-1 (or the pseudogene TRBV3-2) with TRBJ1-6; D is possibly TRBD1 (5 bases). Germline CDR1 LGHDT, CDR2 YNNKEL (reference sequence). The CDR3 consists of 15 residues. V was pared by 6 bases and J by 9 bases, with 18 bases between. This chain's CDR3 is CASRPAGGWASPLHF. The CDR3, as DNA: TGTGCCAGCAGGCCCGCCGGGGGATGGGCTTCACCCCTCCACTTT.

The chain links TRBV18 to TRBJ1-1; D remains unclear. The CDR3 has 14 amino acids. Trimming left V 4 bases short and J 5 bases short, with 14 bases between. Germline V CDR1 and CDR2: KGHSH, LQKENI. The CDR3 sequence: CASSRPAPATEAFF. The CDR3 DNA is TGTGCCAGCTCACGTCCTGCACCTGCTACTGAAGCTTTCTTT.

The rearrangement uses TRBV4-1 and TRBJ2-7; 7 nucleotides line up with TRBD2. The CDR3 is 16 residues long. Germline lookup yields CDR1 MGHRA and CDR2 YSYEKL. Trimming removed 0 bases from V and 0 bases from J; junction bases left unmatched: 5. Written as DNA, the CDR3 is TGCGCCAGCAGCCAAGAGCCAGCGGGGTACTCCTACGAGCAGTACTTC. This codes for CASSQEPAGYSYEQYF.

The J gene is TRBJ2-7, the V gene TRBV5-4; 9 bases are a match to TRBD1. Unmatched junction bases numbered 12, after V lost 4 bases and J lost 4 bases. This CDR3 has 16 residues. The germline V gene encodes CDR1 SGHNT and CDR2 YYREEE (reference sequence). The CDR3 DNA is TGTGCCAGCAGCCGATCGGACAGGGGATCGGTTTACGAGCAGTACTTC. Its protein is CASSRSDRGSVYEQYF.

The chain uses TRBV19 and TRBJ2-2; 9 nucleotides agree with TRBD2. The CDR3 sequence is 16 residues long. Germline values: CDR1 LNHDA, CDR2 SQIVND (reference sequence). After removal of 2 bases from V and 5 bases from J, the junction contained 6 bases not matched to a gene. The CDR3 is CASSILTSGLTGELFF. The CDR3 DNA reads as TGTGCCAGTAGTATATTAACTAGCGGGCTAACCGGGGAGCTGTTTTTT. The complete variable domain, with remaining parts taken from reference TRBV19 and TRBJ2-2, reads DGGITQSPKYLFRKEGQNVTLSCEQNLNHDAMYWYRQDPGQGLRLIYYSQIVNDFQKGDIAEGYSVSREKKESFPLTVTSAQKNPTAFYLCASSILTSGLTGELFFGEGSRLTVL.

This clone appeared once. The chain links TRBV5-8 to TRBJ1-1; possible D gene TRBD1, 5 bases. CDR1 is SGHTS and CDR2 is YDEGEE in the germline V gene. The V end was cut by 6 bases, the J end by 6 bases, with 15 bases between. The CDR3 spans 13 residues. The CDR3 protein is CASTRGGAPEAFF. CDR3 sequence (DNA): TGTGCCAGCACCCGGGGGGGAGCGCCTGAAGCTTTCTTT.

The chain recombines TRBV7-8 with TRBJ1-5; a possible D gene is TRBD1 (5 bases). Trimming pared 5 bases from V and 7 bases from J, leaving 12 bases between. Germline CDR1 and CDR2: SGHVS and FQNEAQ. CDR3 size: 13 residues. CDR3 coding DNA: TGTGCCAGCAGCAGGGGAGATACCCAGCCCCAGCATTTT. Protein product: CASSRGDTQPQHF. Full variable domain (missing parts from reference TRBV7-8 and TRBJ1-5): GAGVSQSPRYKVAKRGQDVALRCDPISGHVSLFWYQQALGQGPEFLTYFQNEAQLDKSGLPSDRFFAERPEGSVSTLKIQRTQQEDSAVYLCASSRGDTQPQHFGDGTRLSIL.

This clone was seen once. The chain links TRBV14 to TRBJ1-2; D gene unclear. CDR1 is SGHDN and CDR2 is FVKESK in the germline V gene. This CDR3 has 14 residues. V lost 2 bases and J lost 4, with 11 bases in between. CDR3 in amino acids: CASSQRADAYGYTF. The CDR3 DNA sequence: TGTGCCAGCAGCCAACGGGCCGACGCCTATGGCTACACCTTC.

This clone was found a few times. This sequence joins TRBV25-1 and TRBJ2-1; 8 nucleotides agree with TRBD2. Losses at the gene ends were 2 bases for V and 5 bases for J; bases not matched to a gene: 8. The CDR3 has 16 residues. Germline-derived CDR1 and CDR2 are MGHDK and SYGVNS. CDR3 nucleotide sequence: TGTGCCAGCAGTGAAAGGGTAGGACTAGCCAACAATGAGCAGTTCTTC. Translation gives CASSERVGLANNEQFF.

The chain couples TRBV24-1 to TRBJ2-2; 10 bases are shared with TRBD2. J gave up 5 bases and V 5 bases, and 7 bases lay outside the gene matches. Germline CDR1 and CDR2: KGHDR and SFDVKD. CDR3 size: 16 residues. In DNA form, the CDR3 reads TGTGCCACCAGTGGACTAGCGGGCCGGTGGACCGGGGAGCTGTTTTTT. Protein sequence: CATSGLAGRWTGELFF.

This chain links TRBV7-8 with TRBJ2-7; 8 bases fit TRBD1. The length of the CDR3 is 15 residues. V lost 0 bases, J lost 5 bases, and 6 bases stayed unmatched. Per germline, CDR1 SGHVS and CDR2 FQNEAQ. The CDR3 region has the DNA TGTGCCAGCAGCTTAGCCCAGGGGGCTCAGAACGAGCAGTACTTC. Translating gives CASSLAQGAQNEQYF.